This TCR beta chain was obtained from a study of blood T cell repertoires in COVID-19. The overall study: Samples representing acute and convalescent COVID-19 were sourced from the United States, Italy and Spain. The cDNA or gDNA used as material had been derived from T cells, B-cell-depleted T cells, or PBMCs.

TCRdb keeps only in-frame clones here, not all; method: immunoSEQ multiplex PCR. The sample consists of 53,000 or so clones, 70% to 90% of them appearing once. The CDR3 covers 11 residues. CDR1 and CDR2 from the germline V gene are MNHEY and SVGAGI. The V end was cut by 6 bases, the J end by 8 bases, with 10 bases between. The chain links TRBV6-5 to TRBJ1-1, with D perhaps TRBD1 (5 bases). The material sequenced was peripheral blood. This clonotype was obtained from a man at least 80 years old with acute or convalescent COVID-19. CDR3 in amino acids: CASRTRGEAFF. Here the CDR3 DNA reads TGTGCCAGCAGAACTCGGGGGGAAGCTTTCTTT.